Here is one TCR beta chain with its context. Its antigen is still unknown. Within one base of it there is no much larger clone, and no base qualities were kept. Repertoires were sampled repeatedly over the course of chemoradiotherapy so that clonal expansion in the tumor microenvironment could be followed. The library came from the immunoSEQ multiplex PCR assay. TCRdb's version of the immuneACCESS table is confined to in-frame rearrangements and falls short of the full clone set. An unresolved V gene accounts for under half of the shortfall where checked; the remainder is of unknown origin. The sample table shows some 21,000 clones, and more than 75% are seen once. The ten largest clones take up less than 2.5% of the sample. This record belongs to a study of chemoradiotherapy in HPV16-positive cancers (dated by TCRdb to 2021 to 2024). The study in broad terms: Candidate HPV-specific T-cell clones and common TCR motifs were defined by functional T-cell assays performed on cells from a couple of HPV16-positive patients. The study set out to ask whether T-cell immunity against the HPV oncoproteins E6 and E7 changes over the course of chemoradiotherapy and whether that immunity affects survival. The candidate HPV-specific TCRs and motifs were subsequently tracked in TCR repertoires obtained from 70 to 95 patients with HPV-related cancers.

The V end loses 0 bases and the J end loses 6 bases, and a stretch of 12 bases separates them. According to the germline V gene, CDR1 reads SGHRS and CDR2 reads YFSETQ. The CDR3 holds 15 amino acids from the cysteine to the phenylalanine. Only the CDR3 portion is preserved as DNA: 45 bases, with reading frame beginning at the first base. Overall results and qualifications from the work: In HPV16-positive patients, expansion of HPV-responsive T cells during chemoradiotherapy was associated with improved recurrence-free survival. Expansion of candidate HPV-specific clones and E7-related TCR motifs was observed in the tumor microenvironment during treatment, whereas no such expansion was observed for non-HPV-specific T cells. The functional definition of HPV-specific T cells came from only two HPV16-positive patients, and the survival association was reported for HPV16-positive patients.

The source was blood, collected from a patient who underwent chemoradiotherapy. The rearranged segments are TRBV5-1 and TRBJ1-4; the D segment could be TRBD1, given 5 matching bases. This receptor was identified in a human donor with HPV-associated anogenital cancer. The CDR3 region: CASSLGGTGDEKLFF. The sequenced DNA: TGCGCCAGCAGCTTGGGAGGGACTGGTGATGAAAAACTGTTTTTT.